This T cell receptor (beta chain) was observed in a study of beta chain features in type 1 diabetes (dated by TCRdb to 2016 to 2019). Regarding the study in general: Mean age, gender distribution, total cell number and subset yield did not differ between patients and healthy donors. A total of 100 million to 110 million sorted cells were examined across all samples, and a strong correlation was observed between cell number per subset and RNA yield. The study compared the TCRB repertoires of sorted circulating CD4+ T cell subsets in recently diagnosed type 1 diabetes patients with those in matched healthy donors. Whereas all 28 donors provided naive and central memory subsets, regulatory and stem cell-like memory subsets were isolated from just 8 patients and roughly 8 healthy donors.

The entire isolated RNA was reverse transcribed using the High Capacity cDNA Reverse Transcription Kit, and thus expressed TCRB transcripts were sequenced. Deep immunoSEQ sequencing was applied to naive, central memory and regulatory T cell samples, giving an average of roughly 3.3 million total reads per sample. Sorted cells were lysed in RLT buffer, and RNA was extracted using DNase-treated RNeasy Micro or Mini kits according to cell number. To prevent cross-contamination, every cell subset was processed on its own, while patient and healthy donor samples were processed together. The immunoSEQ multiplex PCR was used to amplify TCRB sequences from cDNA, generating 87-bp fragments that spanned the CDR3 region. The amplicons were sequenced using the Illumina HiSeq platform. Per the original workflow: Synthetic template baselines were used to correct PCR bias computationally, reads within Hamming distance 2 were collapsed, and singletons that could not be merged were discarded. By aligning reads against IMGT, V, D and J genes, CDR3 length, and insertions or deletions at six rearrangement sites were assigned. Within each subset, clonotype counts were normalized to sorted cell number, and only after that were true diversity and Gini coefficients computed with the tcR R package. The overlap coefficient, calculated on TCRB nucleotide sequences, was used to measure repertoire sharing. Out-of-frame TCRB sequences from naive cells were analyzed to stand in for the pre-selection repertoire. TCRdb obtained this table from immuneACCESS and retained in-frame rearrangements with V and J assigned. These tables miss some clones; where compared with another copy, unresolved V genes account for less than half of the shortfall, and the remainder is unexplained. V, J and clone size reflect that table, while D and trimming were determined from the DNA. Across this sample there are about 240,000 clones, with about 15% seen only once. The ten largest clones add up to around 0.019% of the sample.

The sample holds a few counts of this clone. There is no known antigen for this receptor. No much larger clonotype is one base removed from it; base qualities were not supplied. CDR1 and CDR2, looked up from the germline V gene, are KGHSH and LQKENI. V loses 6 bases of germline sequence and J loses 0 bases, and the interval between the two ends is 12 bases. From the cysteine through the phenylalanine, the CDR3 covers 15 amino acids. Only the CDR3 DNA stays, 45 bases, in frame from base 1. On the study overall, not on this receptor specifically: HLA sub-analyses involved small numbers of individuals, so any influence of HLA type on TCRB rearrangement remained unresolved. Shorter templates might have been favored by PCR, but patient and control samples were amplified and corrected together, so both groups would have been affected equally by any skew. A moderate but significant shortening of TCRB CDR3 length was observed in type 1 diabetes patients in all four CD4+ subsets. Fewer insertions and more nucleotide deletions at VDJ recombination sites were observed in patients with type 1 diabetes, implying thymic rearrangement abnormalities. Sequencing cDNA rather than genomic DNA could over-represent highly expressing activated cells, although activation and CD3 levels did not differ between groups. The naive, central memory and regulatory TCRB repertoires appeared to resemble one another more closely among patients than among healthy donors.

Each donor gave one peripheral blood draw, approximately 0.11 L on average, collected into heparinised tubes. Using a panel that included CD45RO, CCR7, CD25, CD127, CD95 and CD27, naive, central memory, regulatory and stem cell-like memory CD4+ T cells were sorted on a BD FACSAria II. Every sorted population had a purity above 95%. PBMCs were isolated right away by Lymphoprep density gradient centrifugation and were stained directly, without culture. So that batch effects would be minimized, each experiment stained and sorted samples in pairs, pairing one healthy donor with one patient. This TCR was sampled from a man aged 25-40 years with type 1 diabetes. The chain is encoded by TRBV18 joined to TRBJ1-5; TRBD1 might be the D gene, on 6 matching bases. The sequenced material came from naive CD4+ T cells from blood. The cell subset or site label of this sample denotes: true naive CD4+ T cells. The sequenced DNA: TGTGCCAGCTCGTCCGACAGGAATAGCAATCAGCCCCAGCATTTT. This gives the protein CASSSDRNSNQPQHF.